The 15 T cell receptor beta chains reported below all come from one sample, sequenced in a study of blood T cell repertoires in COVID-19. Libraries were prepared by immunoSEQ multiplex PCR; TCRdb keeps only in-frame clonotypes and omits some of them. The table includes 40,000 or so clones, roughly 84% detected once. Sequenced input: peripheral blood. The origin of the receptors is a man between 60 and 75 years old with COVID-19, enrolled during active disease.

V is TRBV29-1 and J is TRBJ1-1; 7 positions agree with TRBD1. Germline V gene sequence: CDR1 SQVTM, CDR2 ANQGSEA. The junction had 9 bases not matched to a gene; V was cut back by 2 bases and J by 0 bases. CDR3 length: 16 residues. DNA for the CDR3: TGCAGCGTTGAAAAGGAGGGGGCAGGACTGAACACTGAAGCTTTCTTT. It translates to CSVEKEGAGLNTEAFF.

The gene calls are TRBV5-4 and TRBJ2-4, with 8 bases matching TRBD1. In germline, CDR1 is SGHNT, CDR2 YYREEE (reference sequence). The CDR3 has 14 amino acids. Trimming at V came to 0 bases and at J to 9 bases, leaving 5 bases not matched to a gene. CDR3 nucleotide sequence: TGTGCCAGCAGCTTGGGGGATCAGGGGGCCATTCAGTACTTC. Amino acid sequence: CASSLGDQGAIQYF.

This chain links TRBV5-4 with TRBJ2-1; 13 bases align to TRBD2. Germline V gene data show CDR1 as SGHNT and CDR2 as YYREEE (reference sequence). This CDR3 spans 16 amino acids. The trim removed 0 bases at V and 11 bases at J, leaving 8 bases unmatched. This chain's CDR3 is CASSLAGTSGTMKQFF. CDR3 coding DNA: TGTGCCAGCAGCTTGGCCGGGACTAGCGGGACAATGAAGCAGTTCTTC. Complete variable domain (other parts from reference TRBV5-4 and TRBJ2-1): ETGVTQSPTHLIKTRGQQVTLRCSSQSGHNTVSWYQQALGQGPQFIFQYYREEENGRGNFPPRFSGLQFPNYSSELNVNALELDDSALYLCASSLAGTSGTMKQFFGPGTRLTVL.

The J gene is TRBJ2-1, the V gene TRBV2, with D possibly being TRBD2 (6 bases). Trimming took off 3 bases at V and 3 bases at J, with 12 bases between the two ends. Germline V CDR1 and CDR2: SNHLY, FYNNEI. The CDR3 loop spans 15 amino acids. The CDR3 coding sequence is TGTGCCAGCAGTGATCAAGCGGGTATCTACAATGAGCAGTTCTTC. It encodes CASSDQAGIYNEQFF. Combining the CDR3 with reference TRBV2 and TRBJ2-1 gives the whole variable domain EPEVTQTPSHQVTQMGQEVILRCVPISNHLYFYWYRQILGQKVEFLVSFYNNEISEKSEIFDDQFSVERPDGSNFTLKIRSTKLEDSAMYFCASSDQAGIYNEQFFGPGTRLTVL.

V is TRBV5-1 and J is TRBJ2-1; the match to TRBD1 covers 10 bases. The CDR3 contains 15 residues. CDR1 is SGHRS and CDR2 is YFSETQ in the germline V gene. With V trimmed by 5 bases and J by 7 bases, 9 bases remained unmatched. The CDR3 loop reads CASRSGTGVVNEQFF. CDR3 DNA: TGCGCCAGCAGGTCCGGGACAGGGGTTGTAAATGAGCAGTTCTTC.

The chain combines TRBV5-1 with TRBJ2-1, with 8 bases that match TRBD2. Germline V gene data show CDR1 as SGHRS and CDR2 as YFSETQ. The CDR3 is made up of 14 amino acids. Trimming removed 2 bases from V and 7 bases from J; junction bases left unmatched: 5. The CDR3 nucleotides read TGCGCCAGCAGCTTCGCATCGGGAGGGAATGAGCAGTTCTTC. Amino acid sequence: CASSFASGGNEQFF.

This clone was counted once. V gene TRBV7-2 combines with J gene TRBJ2-5, with TRBD2 identical over 8 bases. The CDR3 runs 14 residues. After removal of 8 bases from V and 2 bases from J, the junction contained 7 bases not matched to a gene. Germline assignment: CDR1 SGHTA and CDR2 FQGNSA. In DNA, the CDR3 is TGTGCCAGCGGACGTGGCGGGGGGCAAGAGACCCAGTACTTC. This sequence encodes CASGRGGGQETQYF.

The chain joins TRBV5-4 to TRBJ1-1; the D gene is possibly TRBD1 (6 bases). This CDR3 is built from 14 residues. The germline V and J ends were trimmed by 2 bases and 4 bases, with 12 bases remaining between them. Germline V lookup: CDR1 SGHNT, CDR2 YYREEE (reference sequence). This chain's CDR3 is CASSLVTGRTEAFF. The CDR3 region has the DNA TGTGCCAGCAGCTTAGTCACAGGGCGCACTGAAGCTTTCTTT.

The chain carries TRBV5-6 and TRBJ2-5; 8 bases fit TRBD1. The CDR3 sequence is 16 residues long. Trimming at V came to 4 bases and at J to 1 base, leaving 9 bases not matched to a gene. CDR1 and CDR2 (germline): SGHDT, YYEEEE. In nucleotides, the CDR3 is TGTGCCAGCAGCCTGACACAGGGGGTGGTCCAAGAGACCCAGTACTTC. Its protein product is CASSLTQGVVQETQYF.

For the CDR3, the DNA is TGTGCCTGGAGTCTAGGACAGCTGCGGTACTTC. Amino acid sequence: CAWSLGQLRYF. The chain couples TRBV30 to TRBJ2-7; weak D call: TRBD1 (6 bases). This CDR3 spans 11 amino acids. Trimming left V 2 bases short and J 12 bases short, with 14 bases between. Germline lookup yields CDR1 GTSNPN and CDR2 SVGIG (reference sequence). The whole variable domain, filled in from reference TRBV30 and TRBJ2-7, reads SQTIHQWPATLVQPVGSPLSLECTVEGTSNPNLYWYRQAAGRGLQLLFYSVGIGQISSEVPQNLSASRPQDRQFILSSKKLLLSDSGFYLCAWSLGQLRYFGPGTRLTVT.

The genes are TRBV6-5 and TRBJ1-4; D is uncertain. CDR3 size: 13 residues. Trimming took off 6 bases at V and 8 bases at J, with 13 bases between the two ends. CDR1 and CDR2 from the germline V gene are MNHEY and SVGAGI. CDR3 in amino acids: CASSSHMEEKLFF. In DNA, the CDR3 is TGTGCCAGCAGCTCACATATGGAGGAAAAACTGTTTTTT.

The chain has TRBV29-1 and TRBJ1-5, with a possible D match to TRBD1 (5 bases). V lost 4 bases and J 4 bases, leaving 11 bases between the germline ends. This CDR3 spans 13 amino acids. Per the germline V gene, CDR1 is SQVTM and CDR2 is ANQGSEA. The CDR3 spells CSVADTSNQPQHF. DNA for the CDR3: TGCAGCGTTGCGGACACCTCTAATCAGCCCCAGCATTTT.

CDR3 residues: CASSLGPGSGSGNQPQHF. CDR3 DNA sequence: TGTGCCAGCAGCTTAGGGCCCGGGAGCGGGTCAGGCAATCAGCCCCAGCATTTT. The J gene is TRBJ1-5, the V gene TRBV7-9; D is uncertain. Germline V gives CDR1 SEHNR, CDR2 FQNEAQ (reference sequence). The length of the CDR3 is 18 residues. The ends were cut back, 1 base at V and 2 bases at J, with 18 bases in the middle.

The chain links TRBV2 to TRBJ2-7; unclear D gene. Germline CDR1 is SNHLY and CDR2 is FYNNEI. Trimming shortened V by 2 bases and J by 1 base, and 15 bases separated the two germline ends. CDR3 length: 16 residues. The CDR3, as DNA: TGTGCCAGCAGTGAAAGCTCCAGGCAAAGGTCCTACGAGCAGTACTTC. It codes for CASSESSRQRSYEQYF.

V is TRBV14 and J is TRBJ2-5; TRBD2 agrees at 12 bases. J lost 7 bases, V lost 0 bases, and 9 bases had no gene match. This CDR3 is 17 amino acids long. Germline values: CDR1 SGHDN, CDR2 FVKESK. Here the CDR3 DNA reads TGTGCCAGCAGCCAAGACACTAGCGGGAGGACCCGGGGGACCCAGTACTTC. Translating gives CASSQDTSGRTRGTQYF.